These 8 T cell receptor beta chains were all obtained from the same sample, sequenced in a study of cytomegalovirus exposure and HLA in healthy donors. Both 60 Vbeta primers and 13 Jbeta primers went into the PCR. The assay was immunoSEQ multiplex PCR, and TCRdb's table has in-frame clones only and misses some. Here the sample spans approximately 130,000 clones, about three quarters being singletons. Sequenced input: PBMCs. The receptors come from a female donor in good health and CMV-seropositive.

V gene TRBV10-1 combines with J gene TRBJ2-1, with D perhaps TRBD1 (5 bases). Germline V CDR1 and CDR2: WNHNN, SYGVQD (reference sequence). V lost 0 bases and J 1 base, leaving 10 bases between the germline ends. This CDR3 is 16 amino acids long. CDR3 in amino acids: CASSESQGISYNEQFF. The CDR3 DNA sequence: TGCGCCAGCAGTGAGTCGCAGGGAATATCCTACAATGAGCAGTTCTTC.

V usage is TRBV10-3 and J usage is TRBJ2-5; TRBD1 agrees at 7 bases. The CDR3 has 13 amino acids. Germline loops: CDR1 ENHRY, CDR2 SYGVKD. The trim removed 11 bases at V and 2 bases at J, leaving 8 bases unmatched. This CDR3 reads CAVRDSLQETQYF. Written as DNA, the CDR3 is TGTGCCGTCCGGGACAGCCTTCAAGAGACCCAGTACTTC.

The CDR3 loop is CAWVPGSFQETQYF. CDR3 nucleotide sequence: TGTGCCTGGGTCCCGGGATCCTTCCAAGAGACCCAGTACTTC. The J gene is TRBJ2-5, the V gene TRBV30; the D gene is possibly TRBD2 (5 bases). The length of the CDR3 is 14 residues. V shed 5 bases and J shed 1 base, with 14 bases lying between them. Germline CDR1 and CDR2: GTSNPN and SVGIG (reference sequence).

The chain uses TRBV7-9 and TRBJ1-4; 7 nucleotides agree with TRBD1. The germline CDR1 and CDR2 sequences are SEHNR and FQNEAQ (reference sequence). The junction had 15 bases not matched to a gene; V was cut back by 4 bases and J by 1 base. CDR3 length equals 19 residues. The CDR3 spells CASSSGTAAVYVTNEKLFF. The CDR3 nucleotides are TGTGCCAGCAGCTCGGGGACAGCAGCCGTTTACGTAACTAATGAAAAACTGTTTTTT.

This clone was counted between two and nine times. V and J are TRBV6-5 and TRBJ2-7; D ambiguous. The CDR3 extends over 13 amino acids. CDR1 is MNHEY and CDR2 is SVGAGI in the germline V gene. V gave up 6 bases and J gave up 4 bases, with 13 bases separating them. CDR3 protein: CASRTPGLYEQYF. CDR3 DNA sequence: TGTGCCAGCAGGACTCCTGGTCTTTACGAGCAGTACTTC.

The chain combines TRBV28 with TRBJ1-5; 10 bases map to TRBD1. Germline CDR1 reads MDHEN; CDR2 reads SYDVKM. J was trimmed by 2 bases and V by 6 bases; bases with no gene match: 7. The CDR3 extends over 16 amino acids. The CDR3 loop reads CASRVGTGDGNQPQHF. The CDR3 DNA follows: TGTGCCAGCAGGGTCGGGACAGGGGATGGCAATCAGCCCCAGCATTTT. The full variable domain, with the rest looked up from reference TRBV28 and TRBJ1-5, is DVKVTQSSRYLVKRTGEKVFLECVQDMDHENMFWYRQDPGLGLRLIYFSYDVKMKEKGDIPEGYSVSREKKERFSLILESASTNQTSMYLCASRVGTGDGNQPQHFGDGTRLSIL.

About this clone: One end of the junction fails to match germline, which may point to a read error. This sequence joins TRBV7-9 and TRBJ2-7, with 10 bases identical to TRBD1. The CDR3 length is 15 residues. The germline CDR1 and CDR2 sequences are SEHNR and FQNEAQ (reference sequence). The CDR3 region has the DNA TGTTCCAGCAGCTTAGGGACAGGGGCCTCCTACGAGCAGTACTTC. Translated, it gives CSSSLGTGASYEQYF.

The sample holds a few counts of this clone. The J gene is TRBJ2-7, the V gene TRBV5-1; the match to TRBD1 covers 8 bases. This CDR3 comprises 15 residues. Germline V gene lookup returns CDR1 SGHRS and CDR2 YFSETQ. Trimming took 2 bases from V and 6 from J; bases not matched to a gene: 10. Written as DNA, the CDR3 is TGCGCCAGCAGCTTTGGACAGGGAGTTCAGTCCGAGCAGTACTTC. It specifies CASSFGQGVQSEQYF.